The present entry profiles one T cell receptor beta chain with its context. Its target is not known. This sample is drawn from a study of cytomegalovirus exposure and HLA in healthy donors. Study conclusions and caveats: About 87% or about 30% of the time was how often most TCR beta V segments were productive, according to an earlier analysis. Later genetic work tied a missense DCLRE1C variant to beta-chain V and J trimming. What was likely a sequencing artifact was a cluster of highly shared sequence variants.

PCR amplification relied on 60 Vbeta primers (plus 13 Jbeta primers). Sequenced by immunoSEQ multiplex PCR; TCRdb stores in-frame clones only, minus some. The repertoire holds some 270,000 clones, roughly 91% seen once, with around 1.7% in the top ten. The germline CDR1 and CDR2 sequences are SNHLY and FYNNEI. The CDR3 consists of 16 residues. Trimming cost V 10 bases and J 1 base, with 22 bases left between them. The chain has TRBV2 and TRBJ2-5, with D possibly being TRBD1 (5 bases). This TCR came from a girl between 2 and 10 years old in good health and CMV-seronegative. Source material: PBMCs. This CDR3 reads CATAPWGYGAQETQYF. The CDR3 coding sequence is TGTGCCACCGCTCCCTGGGGCTATGGCGCCCAAGAGACCCAGTACTTC.